Following are 26 T cell receptor beta chains from one sample sequenced in a study of glioma-infiltrating T cells. The iRepertoire nested amplicon-rescue multiplex PCR amplified TCR alpha and beta CDR3s from RNA. TCRdb re-called the multiplex PCR reads through MiXCR, storing one row per CDR3 protein. The repertoire holds roughly 100,000 distinct CDR3 sequences, with under 30% as singletons. Sequencing input: glioma tissue, nonneoplastic brain tissue, or PBMCs (not recorded which). These receptor sequences come from a human donor with low-grade glioma or glioblastoma, undergoing nonglioma brain surgery, or in good health (not recorded which).

Concerning this clonotype itself: An end of the junction does not agree with germline; a read error may underlie this. V usage is TRBV14 and J usage is TRBJ2-2; weak D call: TRBD2 (5 bases). Germline CDR1 reads SGHDN; CDR2 reads FVKESK. The CDR3 is 15 residues long. The DNA of the CDR3 is TGTGCCAGCAACCAAGTCCGGGGTCGGACCGGGGAGCTGTTTTTT. Protein sequence: CASNQVRGRTGELFF.

V gene TRBV12-3 or TRBV12-4 combines with J gene TRBJ1-2; the match to TRBD1 covers 12 bases. V was pared by 3 bases and J by 6 bases, with 5 bases of the junction left unmatched. The CDR3 is 15 residues long. The CDR3 DNA is TGTGCCAGCAGTTTGGGGACAGGGGGCTTAGATGGCTACACCTTC. Its protein product is CASSLGTGGLDGYTF.

This clonotype was picked up many times. The chain carries TRBV28 and TRBJ1-2; no firm D call. The ends were cut back, 3 bases at V and 0 bases at J, with 11 bases in the middle. Germline V gives CDR1 MDHEN, CDR2 SYDVKM. The CDR3 spans 15 residues. CDR3 sequence (DNA): TGTGCCAGCAGTTTCGGACTCTTAGCTAACTATGGCTACACCTTC. It encodes CASSFGLLANYGYTF.

This clonotype was seen more than once but under ten times. The chain uses TRBV7-2 and TRBJ1-3, with D uncertain. The germline gives CDR1 SGHTA, CDR2 FQGNSA. The CDR3 spans 15 residues. V lost 1 base and J lost 4, with 11 bases in between. The CDR3 bases are TGTGCCAGCAGCTTAGTGCCACAAGGAGGAAACACCATATATTTT. This translates into CASSLVPQGGNTIYF.

This clonotype has ten or more counts. The chain employs TRBV20-1 and TRBJ2-1, with TRBD1 identical over 9 bases. J gave up 5 bases and V 6 bases, and 8 bases lay outside the gene matches. This CDR3 is built from 14 residues. CDR1 and CDR2 (germline): DFQATT, SNEGSKA (reference sequence). The CDR3 sequence is CSAGPGQGDNEQFF. In nucleotides, the CDR3 is TGCAGTGCGGGACCGGGACAGGGAGACAATGAGCAGTTCTTC.

There are many counts of this clonotype. The V gene is TRBV20-1, the J gene TRBJ2-1, with D possibly matching TRBD2 (6 bases). The germline gives CDR1 DFQATT, CDR2 SNEGSKA (reference sequence). The CDR3 has 14 amino acids. Deletions cut 6 bases from V and 7 bases from J, with 19 bases between. The chain's CDR3 is CSAELAQERNEQFF. In nucleotides, the CDR3 is TGCAGTGCGGAACTAGCTCAAGAGAGGAATGAGCAGTTCTTC.

The chain employs TRBV20-1 and TRBJ2-7; D ambiguous. Trimming removed 7 bases at V and 7 bases at J, with 17 bases between. CDR1 and CDR2 from the germline V gene are DFQATT and SNEGSKA (reference sequence). The CDR3 is 12 residues long. The CDR3 reads CSDSVSSGEQYF. Written as DNA, the CDR3 is TGCAGTGATAGTGTGTCATCGGGTGAGCAGTACTTC.

V gene TRBV5-6 combines with J gene TRBJ1-2; D unresolved. The CDR3 runs 13 residues. V was cut by 0 bases and J by 4 bases, with 7 bases left in between. Germline CDR1 is SGHDT and CDR2 is YYEEEE. Here the CDR3 reads CASSLERSYGYTF. CDR3 nucleotide sequence: TGTGCCAGCAGCTTGGAACGGTCCTATGGCTACACCTTC.

This clonotype was recorded only once. Since a much larger clone is just one base distant, this may be a read error. This rearrangement joins TRBV2 to TRBJ2-1; D gene uncertain. CDR3 size: 16 residues. The ends were cut back, 6 bases at V and 5 bases at J, with 20 bases in the middle. Germline lookup yields CDR1 SNHLY and CDR2 FYNNEI. The DNA for the CDR3 is TGTGCCAGCAGCCCCCCCCCAGCCCAAAACGACAATGAGCAGTTCTTC. Translating gives CASSPPPAQNDNEQFF. Full variable domain (outside the CDR3, taken from reference TRBV2 and TRBJ2-1): EPEVTQTPSHQVTQMGQEVILRCVPISNHLYFYWYRQILGQKVEFLVSFYNNEISEKSEIFDDQFSVERPDGSNFTLKIRSTKLEDSAMYFCASSPPPAQNDNEQFFGPGTRLTVL.

The rearrangement links TRBV2 to TRBJ1-5; D perhaps matches TRBD1 (6 bases). The V and J ends lost 6 bases and 4 bases respectively, with 16 bases between them. This CDR3 is built from 15 residues. Looked up from germline, CDR1 is SNHLY and CDR2 is FYNNEI. The CDR3 bases are TGTGCCAGCAGGGGGGCCGAAACAGGGAATCAGCCCCAGCATTTT. Its translation: CASRGAETGNQPQHF.

For this clonotype: It may be a read error: a sequence one base away is much more abundant. This sequence joins TRBV6-2 or TRBV6-3 and TRBJ2-5; 7 positions match TRBD1. The J segment lost 4 bases and the V segment lost 3 bases, leaving 2 bases of the junction unmatched. CDR3 length equals 13 residues. Germline V gene sequence: CDR1 MNHEY, CDR2 SVGEGT. The CDR3 here is CASSYGTVETQYF. CDR3 nucleotide sequence: TGTGCCAGCAGTTATGGGACAGTAGAGACCCAGTACTTC.

Points on this clonotype: The junction does not match germline at one end; this may be a read error. The rearrangement links TRBV4-2 to TRBJ2-2; D call uncertain. Germline V gene sequence: CDR1 LGHNA, CDR2 YNFKEQ. This CDR3 contains 16 residues. CDR3 residues: CASSQDTPPNTRELFF. The CDR3 DNA is TGTGCCAGCAGCCAAGATACACCTCCGAACACCAGGGAGCTGTTTTTT.

About this clonotype itself: Mismatch with germline at one junction end may stem from a read error. CDR3 region: CASILQGKLYGQYF. For the CDR3, the DNA is TGTGCCAGCATCCTCCAGGGTAAGCTCTACGGGCAGTACTTC. This chain links TRBV27 with TRBJ2-7, with a weak D call TRBD1 (5 bases). The CDR3 loop spans 14 amino acids. Germline CDR1 MNHEY, CDR2 SMNVEV (reference sequence).

This clonotype was found many times. The chain joins TRBV18 to TRBJ1-1; 12 positions match TRBD1. The junction had 6 bases not matched to a gene; V was cut back by 5 bases and J by 5 bases. Germline assignment: CDR1 KGHSH and CDR2 LQKENI. The CDR3 is made up of 15 amino acids. This CDR3 is CASSTGTGGDTEAFF. CDR3 bases: TGTGCCAGCTCAACCGGGACAGGGGGCGATACTGAAGCTTTCTTT.

The V gene is TRBV2, the J gene TRBJ2-7; TRBD1 matches at 7 bases. The germline V gene encodes CDR1 SNHLY and CDR2 FYNNEI. CDR3 length: 13 amino acids. The junction had 7 bases not matched to a gene; V was cut back by 8 bases and J by 3 bases. CDR3 bases: TGTGCCAGCTGCGACAGGGTCTTCTACGAGCAGTACTTC. Its protein product is CASCDRVFYEQYF. Looking up the rest from reference TRBV2 and TRBJ2-7 gives the full variable domain: EPEVTQTPSHQVTQMGQEVILRCVPISNHLYFYWYRQILGQKVEFLVSFYNNEISEKSEIFDDQFSVERPDGSNFTLKIRSTKLEDSAMYFCASCDRVFYEQYFGPGTRLTVT.

By sample fraction, this clonotype is medium-sized (0.01 to 0.1%). This sequence joins TRBV7-2 and TRBJ2-5; no firm D call. Germline loops: CDR1 SGHTA, CDR2 FQGNSA. V was shortened by 6 bases and J by 1 base, with 12 bases between the two germline ends. There are 14 residues in the CDR3. The CDR3 protein is CASSTYSAQETQYF. The CDR3 DNA reads TGTGCCAGCAGTACTTATAGTGCCCAAGAGACCCAGTACTTC.

A remark on this clonotype: Since a much larger clone is just one base distant, this may be a read error. The CDR3, as DNA: TGTGCCAGCAGTCCCACGCAGGGGGCCTATGGCTACACCTTC. Translating it yields CASSPTQGAYGYTF. The chain combines TRBV28 with TRBJ1-2; 8 nucleotides agree with TRBD1. Germline V gene sequence: CDR1 MDHEN, CDR2 SYDVKM. V gave up 5 bases and J gave up 4 bases; unmatched junction bases: 6. CDR3 length: 14 amino acids.

This clonotype came up many times. This CDR3 is CSASGVSSPLHF. CDR3 DNA sequence: TGCAGTGCTTCAGGGGTTAGCTCACCCCTCCACTTT. The chain carries TRBV20-1 and TRBJ1-6, with D perhaps TRBD1 (6 bases). The CDR3 consists of 12 residues. Trimming stripped 5 bases from V and 10 bases from J, with 12 bases between. CDR1 and CDR2 from the germline V gene are DFQATT and SNEGSKA (reference sequence).

A word on this clonotype: Possible read error: a much larger clone is one base away. The chain carries TRBV10-3 and TRBJ1-5; D ambiguous. The CDR3 runs 14 residues. Germline-derived CDR1 and CDR2 are ENHRY and SYGVKD. The DNA of the CDR3 is TGTGCCATCAGTGGAGCCGGTAAAAATCACCCCCAGCATTTT. This encodes CAISGAGKNHPQHF.

A remark on this clonotype: It may be a read error: a sequence one base away is much more abundant. The chain joins TRBV6-1 to TRBJ2-5; 7 bases agree with TRBD2. Germline V gives CDR1 MNHNS, CDR2 SASEGT. The length of the CDR3 is 14 residues. The CDR3 reads CASGWGQRGEAQYF. The CDR3 nucleotides read TGTGCCAGTGGTTGGGGTCAGCGGGGAGAGGCCCAGTACTTC.

On this clonotype itself: This may stem from a read error, because a much larger clone lies one nucleotide away. The rearrangement links TRBV7-2 to TRBJ1-5; D unclear. Germline lookup yields CDR1 SGHTA and CDR2 FQGNSA. CDR3 length equals 14 residues. The CDR3 coding sequence is TGTGCCAGCAGCTTAGGGGGAGTCGGTCAGCCCCAGAATTTT. Residues: CASSLGGVGQPQNF.

In this sample, this clonotype turned up a few times. J is TRBJ2-1 and V is TRBV5-1, with 9 bases fitting TRBD1. Germline lookup yields CDR1 SGHRS and CDR2 YFSETQ. The CDR3 length is 16 residues. Trimming at V came to 4 bases and at J to 5 bases, leaving 10 bases not matched to a gene. The CDR3 sequence is CASSQSGTGTHNEQFF. The CDR3 nucleotides read TGCGCCAGCAGCCAATCCGGGACAGGGACACACAATGAGCAGTTCTTC.

The CDR3 loop reads CASSRTSGETQYF. The CDR3 DNA reads as TGCGCCAGCAGTCGTACTAGCGGAGAGACCCAGTACTTC. The chain has TRBV5-1 and TRBJ2-5, with 8 bases matching TRBD2. Trimming cost V 5 bases and J 4 bases; bases outside gene matches: 4. The CDR3 is 13 residues long. Germline V gene lookup returns CDR1 SGHRS and CDR2 YFSETQ.

Regarding this clonotype: A read error may be the cause here, since a much bigger clone is one base away. The chain joins TRBV12-3 or TRBV12-4 to TRBJ2-3; 16 nucleotides line up with TRBD2. V was clipped by 4 bases and J by 4 bases; unmatched bases: 8. This CDR3 has 18 residues. This chain's CDR3 is CASSSGTSGGANADTQYF. CDR3 bases: TGTGCCAGCAGTTCCGGGACTAGCGGGGGGGCTAACGCAGATACGCAGTATTTT.

Remarks on this clonotype: Sequence at one end of the junction differs from germline and may be a read error. This chain joins TRBV5-1 and TRBJ2-5; D call uncertain. CDR1 is SGHRS and CDR2 is YFSETQ in the germline V gene. The CDR3 extends over 13 amino acids. The CDR3 nucleotides read TGCGCCAGCAGCTCTCTGTACCAAGAGACCGAGTACTTC. This sequence encodes CASSSLYQETEYF.

This clonotype was counted between two and nine times. The chain uses TRBV18 and TRBJ2-1, with D tentatively TRBD1 or TRBD2 (5 bases each). V was pared by 6 bases and J by 9 bases, with 12 bases between. Germline-derived CDR1 and CDR2 are KGHSH and LQKENI. The CDR3 is 12 residues long. The chain's CDR3 is CASSPYGGEQFF. The CDR3 coding sequence is TGTGCCAGCTCTCCCTATGGGGGTGAGCAGTTCTTC.